This T cell receptor beta chain is drawn from a study of cytomegalovirus exposure and HLA in healthy donors. Broader study findings: Based on reports, TCR beta sequences accurately predicted HLA-A and HLA-B alleles for most subjects. Productive rates of about 87% or about 30% were seen for most TCR beta V segments in an earlier analysis. In a later analysis, DRB1 alleles had the most associated TCRs; HLA-C alleles the fewest.

Germline V gene data show CDR1 as LNHDA and CDR2 as SQIVND (reference sequence). With 10 bases clipped from V and 5 bases from J, the junction kept 17 bases outside the gene matches. This CDR3 is 15 amino acids long. Turning to this clone: Its antigen is currently unknown.

Use of 60 Vbeta and 13 Jbeta primers characterized the PCR. In the authors' workflow: In a later analysis, approximately 80 million unique TCR beta chains included roughly 11 million shared by two or more donors. Repertoires were generated with immunoSEQ multiplex PCR, while TCRdb's copy carries only in-frame clones and drops some. V, J and clone size reflect that table, while D and trimming were determined from the DNA. Of about 63,000 clones detected, 75% appear once; the ten largest clones hold under 30%. The sequenced material came from PBMCs. The sequence was obtained from a woman aged 40 to 50 in good health and CMV-seropositive. The rearrangement joins TRBV19 to TRBJ2-7, with 7 bases aligning to TRBD1. This CDR3 reads CATATGTLLRDEQYF. The CDR3 region has the DNA TGTGCCACTGCGACAGGGACCCTTCTGAGGGACGAGCAGTACTTC.